This TCR beta chain was retrieved from a study of read filtering for tumor transcriptome and immune sequencing. This clonotype was counted ten times or more. What it binds is not known. The germline gives CDR1 SGHRS, CDR2 YFSETQ. V shed 2 bases, J shed 5 bases, and the junction held 15 bases outside the gene matches. This CDR3 contains 19 residues. Molecular barcoded adaptors covering alpha/delta and beta/gamma chains were used on approximately 400 ng RNA. Each CDR3 protein is one row after TCRdb ran MiXCR on the reads. The sample lists roughly 69,000 distinct CDR3 sequences, 11% to 15% occurring once. Sampling of bone marrow took place during active disease in every patient. Study-level points and caveats: IR-seq captured clonotypes deeper and more reliably than RNA-seq. The CD138-negative fraction was mixed bone marrow immune cells, not pure T cells. Single-read clonotypes: roughly four fifths of IR-seq clonotypes (about 3.5% of reads), about 75% of RNA-seq clonotypes (around 45% of reads).

This sequence originates from a donor at least 40 years old with multiple myeloma. Material for sequencing was a population of CD138-negative cells sorted from bone marrow. The chain recombines TRBV5-1 with TRBJ2-3, with 12 nucleotides matching TRBD2. The CDR3 bases are TGCGCCAGCAGCTTATTTGGTCTAGCGGGAGGGCCCGGGGAAGATACGCAGTATTTT. The encoded protein is CASSLFGLAGGPGEDTQYF.